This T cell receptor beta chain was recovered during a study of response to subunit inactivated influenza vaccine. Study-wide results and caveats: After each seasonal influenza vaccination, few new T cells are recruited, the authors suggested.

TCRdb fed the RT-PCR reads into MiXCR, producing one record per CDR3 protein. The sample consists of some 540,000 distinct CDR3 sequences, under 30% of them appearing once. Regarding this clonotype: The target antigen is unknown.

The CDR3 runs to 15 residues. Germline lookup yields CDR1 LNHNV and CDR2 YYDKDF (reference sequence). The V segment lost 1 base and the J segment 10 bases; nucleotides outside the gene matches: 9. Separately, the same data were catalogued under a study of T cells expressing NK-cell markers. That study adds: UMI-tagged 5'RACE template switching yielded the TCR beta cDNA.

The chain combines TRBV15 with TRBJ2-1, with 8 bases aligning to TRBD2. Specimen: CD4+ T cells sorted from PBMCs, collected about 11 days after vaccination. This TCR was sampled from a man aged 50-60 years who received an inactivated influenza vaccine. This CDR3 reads CATSRAGGLVLEQFF. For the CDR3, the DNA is TGTGCCACCAGCAGAGCTGGGGGACTAGTTTTAGAGCAGTTCTTC.